The text below deals with one TCR beta chain. This sample is drawn from a study of blood T cell repertoires in COVID-19. Trimming took 4 bases from V and 7 from J; bases not matched to a gene: 4. This CDR3 spans 14 amino acids. Germline V CDR1 and CDR2: SGHVS, FQNEAQ. Per the authors' pipeline: It was from reference gene primer amplification that nucleated cell counts were estimated. Assay: immunoSEQ multiplex PCR; the TCRdb copy retains only in-frame clones and omits some. That table is the source of V, J and clone size, and D and trimming were worked out from the DNA. The table shows hundreds of thousands of clones, with about 92% occurring only once.

The receptor was derived from a man aged 55 to 70 who had recovered from COVID-19. The specimen was PBMCs or T cells enriched from blood (not recorded which). The chain recombines TRBV7-8 with TRBJ1-6; 7 positions match TRBD1. This CDR3 is CASSSGQQNSPLHF. DNA of the CDR3: TGTGCCAGCAGCTCGGGACAGCAGAATTCACCCCTCCACTTT.